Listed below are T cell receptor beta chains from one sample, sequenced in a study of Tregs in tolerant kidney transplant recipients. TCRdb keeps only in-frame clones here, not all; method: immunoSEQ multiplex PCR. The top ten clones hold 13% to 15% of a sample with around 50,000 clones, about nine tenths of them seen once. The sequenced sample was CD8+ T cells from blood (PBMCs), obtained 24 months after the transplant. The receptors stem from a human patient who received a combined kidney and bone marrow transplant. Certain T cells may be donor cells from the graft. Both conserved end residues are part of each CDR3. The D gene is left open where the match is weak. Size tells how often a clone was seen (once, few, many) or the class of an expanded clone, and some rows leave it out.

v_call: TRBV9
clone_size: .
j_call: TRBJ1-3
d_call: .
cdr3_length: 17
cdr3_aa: CASSEAGQGLAGNTIYF
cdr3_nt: TGTGCCAGCAGCGAGGCTGGGCAGGGCTTGGCTGGAAACACCATATATTTT

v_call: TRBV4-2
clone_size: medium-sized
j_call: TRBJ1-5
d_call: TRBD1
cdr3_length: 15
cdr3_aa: CASSQDRGRNQPQHF
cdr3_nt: TGTGCCAGCAGCCAGGACAGGGGGCGAAATCAGCCCCAGCATTTT

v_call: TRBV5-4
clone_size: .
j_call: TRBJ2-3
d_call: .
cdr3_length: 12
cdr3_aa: CASSFPEDTQYF
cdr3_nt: TGTGCCAGCAGCTTTCCGGAGGATACGCAGTATTTT

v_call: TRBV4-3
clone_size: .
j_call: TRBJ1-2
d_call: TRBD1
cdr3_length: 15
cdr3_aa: CASSQDDRGDYGYTF
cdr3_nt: TGCGCCAGCAGCCAAGACGACAGGGGAGACTATGGCTACACCTTC

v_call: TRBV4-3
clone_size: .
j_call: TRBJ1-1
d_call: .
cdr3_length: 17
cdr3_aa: CASSQDPRDWGFTEAFF
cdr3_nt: TGCGCCAGCAGCCAAGATCCCAGGGATTGGGGTTTCACTGAAGCTTTCTTT

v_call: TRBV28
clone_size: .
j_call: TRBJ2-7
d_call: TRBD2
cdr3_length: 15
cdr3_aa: CASSHRGGGADEQYF
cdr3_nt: TGTGCCAGCAGCCATAGGGGCGGGGGGGCCGACGAGCAGTACTTC

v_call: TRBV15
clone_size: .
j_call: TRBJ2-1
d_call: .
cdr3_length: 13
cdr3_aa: CATSRAESNEQFF
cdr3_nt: TGTGCCACCAGCAGAGCCGAGAGTAATGAGCAGTTCTTC

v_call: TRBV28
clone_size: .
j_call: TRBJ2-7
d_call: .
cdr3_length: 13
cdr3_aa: CASTGRVSHEQYF
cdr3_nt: TGTGCCAGCACGGGCAGGGTTTCCCACGAGCAGTACTTC

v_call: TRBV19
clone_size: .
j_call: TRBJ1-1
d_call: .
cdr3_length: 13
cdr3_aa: CASSIVGVSEAFF
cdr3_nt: TGTGCCAGTAGTATAGTAGGGGTCTCTGAAGCTTTCTTT

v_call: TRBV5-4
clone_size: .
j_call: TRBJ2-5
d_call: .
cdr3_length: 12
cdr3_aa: CASSSYQETQYF
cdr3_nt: TGTGCCAGCAGCTCGTACCAAGAGACCCAGTACTTC

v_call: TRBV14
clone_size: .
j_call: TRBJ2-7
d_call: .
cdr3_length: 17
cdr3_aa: CASSQDSRQGRRREQYF
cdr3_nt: TGTGCCAGCAGCCAAGATTCTAGGCAGGGGCGCCGCCGGGAGCAGTACTTC

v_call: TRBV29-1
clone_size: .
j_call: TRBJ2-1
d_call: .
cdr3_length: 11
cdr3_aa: CSVVMYNEQFF
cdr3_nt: TGCAGCGTTGTCATGTACAATGAGCAGTTCTTC

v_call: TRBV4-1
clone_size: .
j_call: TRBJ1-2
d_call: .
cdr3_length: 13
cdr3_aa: CASSQWSGHGNTF
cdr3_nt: TGCGCCAGCAGCCAATGGTCAGGCCATGGCAACACCTTC

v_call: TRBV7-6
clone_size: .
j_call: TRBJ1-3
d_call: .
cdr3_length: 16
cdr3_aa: CASSGIQGEAGNTIYF
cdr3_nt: TGTGCCAGCAGCGGAATACAGGGTGAAGCTGGAAACACCATATATTTT

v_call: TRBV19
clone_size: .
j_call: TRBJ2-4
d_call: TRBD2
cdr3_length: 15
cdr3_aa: CASSISGTNWNIQYF
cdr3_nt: TGTGCCAGTAGTATTTCAGGGACTAACTGGAACATTCAGTACTTC

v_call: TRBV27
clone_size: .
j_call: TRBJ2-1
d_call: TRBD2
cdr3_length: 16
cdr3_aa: CASSLSLAGGRNEQFF
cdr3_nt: TGTGCCAGCAGTTTATCATTGGCGGGGGGGCGGAATGAGCAGTTCTTC

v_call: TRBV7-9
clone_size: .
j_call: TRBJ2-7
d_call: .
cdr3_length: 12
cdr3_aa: CASTTGPSEQYF
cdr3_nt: TGTGCCAGCACCACGGGTCCCTCCGAGCAGTACTTC

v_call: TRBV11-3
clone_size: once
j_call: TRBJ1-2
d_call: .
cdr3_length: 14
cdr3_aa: CASSWAEGVHGYTF
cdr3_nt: TGTGCCAGCAGCTGGGCCGAGGGAGTCCATGGCTACACCTTC

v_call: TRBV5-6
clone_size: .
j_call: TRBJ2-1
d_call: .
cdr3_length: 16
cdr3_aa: CASSLLSSRSYNEQFF
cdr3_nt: TGTGCCAGCAGCTTGCTTAGCAGTCGCTCCTACAATGAGCAGTTCTTC

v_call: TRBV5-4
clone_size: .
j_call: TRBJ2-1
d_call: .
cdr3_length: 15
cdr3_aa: CASSLAETPYNEQFF
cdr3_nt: TGTGCCAGCAGCTTGGCGGAGACTCCCTACAATGAGCAGTTCTTC

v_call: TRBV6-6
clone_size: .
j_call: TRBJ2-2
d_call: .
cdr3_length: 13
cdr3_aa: CASSYSTAGELFF
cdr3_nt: TGTGCCAGCAGTTACTCTACGGCCGGGGAGCTGTTTTTT

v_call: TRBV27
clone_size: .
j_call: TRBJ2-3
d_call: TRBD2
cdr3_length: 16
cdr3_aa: CASSPSGGEYTDTQYF
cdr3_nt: TGTGCCAGCAGTCCTAGCGGGGGGGAATACACAGATACGCAGTATTTT

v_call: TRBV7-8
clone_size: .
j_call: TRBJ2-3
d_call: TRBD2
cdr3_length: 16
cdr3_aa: CASSSTLAGFTDTQYF
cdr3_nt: TGTGCCAGCAGCTCTACACTAGCGGGGTTCACAGATACGCAGTATTTT

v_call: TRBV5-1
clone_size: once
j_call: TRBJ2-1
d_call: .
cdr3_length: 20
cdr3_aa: CASSSPGGLRGQRGRGEQFF
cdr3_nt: TGCGCCAGCAGCTCCCCCGGGGGACTTAGAGGGCAGAGGGGTCGGGGTGAGCAGTTCTTC

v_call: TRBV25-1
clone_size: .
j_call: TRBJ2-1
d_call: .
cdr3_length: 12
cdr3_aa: CASLGVNNEQFF
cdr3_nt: TGTGCCAGTCTTGGAGTAAACAATGAGCAGTTCTTC

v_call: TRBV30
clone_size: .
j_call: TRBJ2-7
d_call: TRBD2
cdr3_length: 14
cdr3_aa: CAWSSGAGDYEQYF
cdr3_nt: TGTGCCTGGAGCTCTGGAGCGGGGGACTACGAGCAGTACTTC

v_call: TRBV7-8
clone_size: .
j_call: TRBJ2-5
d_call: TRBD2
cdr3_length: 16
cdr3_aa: CASVGLAGSWQETQYF
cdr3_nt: TGTGCCAGCGTGGGACTAGCGGGATCATGGCAAGAGACCCAGTACTTC

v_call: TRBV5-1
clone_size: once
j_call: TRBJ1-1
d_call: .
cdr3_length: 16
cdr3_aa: CASSGGVTGLFTEAFF
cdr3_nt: TGCGCCAGCAGTGGAGGGGTAACCGGGTTATTCACTGAAGCTTTCTTT

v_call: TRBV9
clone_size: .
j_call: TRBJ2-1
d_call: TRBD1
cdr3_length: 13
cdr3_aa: CASSPRGYNEQFF
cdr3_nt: TGTGCCAGCAGCCCCAGGGGGTACAATGAGCAGTTCTTC

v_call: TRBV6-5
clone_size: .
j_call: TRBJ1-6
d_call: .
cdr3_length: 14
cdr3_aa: CASSYTEGPSPLHF
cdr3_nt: TGTGCCAGCAGTTATACAGAAGGTCCTTCACCCCTCCACTTT

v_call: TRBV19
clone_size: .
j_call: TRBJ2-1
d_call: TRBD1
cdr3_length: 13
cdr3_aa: CASNQGAHNEQFF
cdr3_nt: TGTGCCAGTAACCAGGGGGCCCACAATGAGCAGTTCTTC

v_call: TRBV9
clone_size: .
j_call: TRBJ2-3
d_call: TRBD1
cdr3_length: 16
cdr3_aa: CASSGNQGVGTDTQYF
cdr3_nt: TGTGCCAGCAGCGGAAATCAGGGGGTAGGCACAGATACGCAGTATTTT

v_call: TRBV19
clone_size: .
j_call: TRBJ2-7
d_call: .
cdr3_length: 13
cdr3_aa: CASSMTGAREQYF
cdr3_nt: TGTGCCAGTAGTATGACGGGTGCTAGGGAGCAGTACTTC